Sequencing of this T cell receptor (beta chain) was carried out in a study of CD8+CD57+ T cells in acquired aplastic anemia. This CDR3 spans 14 amino acids. Germline-derived CDR1 and CDR2 are DFQATT and SNEGSKA (reference sequence). V lost 3 bases to trimming and J lost 8 bases, with 14 bases between them. Genomic DNA constituted the template upon which TCR beta VDJ and CDR3 profiling was performed. TCRdb re-derived calls from the reads in MiXCR, one entry per CDR3 protein. The sample includes roughly 130,000 distinct CDR3 sequences, around 48% of them seen just once. This clonotype was observed at least ten times.

The source material was sorted CD4+, CD8+, or CD8+CD57+ T cells (not recorded which) from PBMCs. The rearrangement uses TRBV20-1 and TRBJ1-6; D may be TRBD1 (5 bases). The receptor comes from a human donor in good health, serving as a control. CDR3 DNA: TGCAGTGCTAGGGATCAGGGTCGTGATTCACCCCTCCACTTT. Its protein is CSARDQGRDSPLHF.